This T cell receptor (beta chain) was captured in a study of OX40 agonist ivuxolimab in advanced cancers. The study's findings and limits: Average numbers of expanded clones were greater in CD8+ T cells than in CD4+. In a subset of nonresponders, normalized T-cell clonal expansion was also low.

Germline V gene data show CDR1 as MNHNS and CDR2 as SASEGT. V lost 8 bases to trimming and J lost 8 bases, with 12 bases between them. CDR3 length equals 11 residues. Using immunoSEQ multiplex PCR, the repertoire was profiled, and TCRdb retains in-frame clones only, with some absent. Here the sample spans approximately 50,000 clones, roughly 79% being singletons. A remark on this clone: Antigen: not known.

This TCR was recovered from an adult with an advanced solid tumor such as melanoma, head and neck, liver or kidney cancer. The rearrangement uses TRBV6-1 and TRBJ1-1; D may be TRBD1 (5 bases). Sequenced material: CD4+ or CD8+ T cells sorted from blood, taken in a trial of the OX40 agonist ivuxolimab. Written as DNA, the CDR3 is TGTGCCAGCCGCCTGGGACCCGAAGCTTTCTTT. This sequence encodes CASRLGPEAFF.